Below, one T cell receptor (beta chain) is given with its context. Germline CDR1 is SGHVS and CDR2 is FQNEAQ. V was pared by 7 bases and J by 5 bases, with 15 bases between. The CDR3 spans 14 residues. This record comes from a study of shared clonotypes between healthy human individuals. Across the study: Contributing individuals were a couple of females and a few males aged 18 to 49.

Recent acute infections and vaccinations were absent in the healthy HIV-negative adult donors. Memory CD4+ cells were the fraction left after CD45RA+ naive selection. Replicate PCRs from sorted subsets contained around 190 ng DNA, which is around 30,000 T cell genomes. Clones were sequenced by immunoSEQ multiplex PCR, and TCRdb holds only the in-frame ones, with some missing. The sample lists some 1,400,000 clones, around 97% occurring once. Sequences were obtained from naive CD4+ T cells sorted from blood. The subset: CD45RA+ positively selected. This clonotype was sampled from a man aged 30-40 years in good health. The chain employs TRBV7-8 and TRBJ1-3; D is undetermined. CDR3 loop: CASTPGGRRNTIYF. The CDR3, as DNA: TGTGCCAGCACCCCTGGAGGCCGCCGAAACACCATATATTTT.